The 5 T cell receptor beta chains in this list originate from one sample, sequenced in a study of regulatory T cells in long-lasting Graves disease. Relying on iRepertoire HTBI primers and Arm-PCR of CDR3 regions, the team built TCR beta libraries. Using its own MiXCR run on the multiplex PCR reads, TCRdb lists one record per CDR3 protein. The profile shows 400,000 to 500,000 distinct CDR3 sequences, roughly 15% of them singletons. Time point here: newly diagnosed GD, antithyroid drugs for less than 3 months. Generation of the TCR library employed RNA extracted from PBMCs. A further study also used this sample, focusing on T cells in Graves' hyperthyroidism and ophthalmopathy.

The material was peripheral blood mononuclear cells (PBMCs), obtained at new diagnosis, from a patient treated with antithyroid drugs. Source of these receptors: a woman aged 18-29 years with Graves disease.

This clonotype has a handful of counts. The chain recombines TRBV19 with TRBJ2-2; a possible D gene is TRBD1 (6 bases). Germline V gene sequence: CDR1 LNHDA, CDR2 SQIVND (reference sequence). This CDR3 spans 15 amino acids. Between the trimmed V and J ends, which lost 4 bases and 4 bases, there was a span of 13 bases. The CDR3 loop is CASSTPGQTTGELFF. DNA of the CDR3: TGTGCCAGTAGTACCCCCGGACAGACCACCGGGGAGCTGTTTTTT. Combining the CDR3 with reference TRBV19 and TRBJ2-2 gives the whole variable domain DGGITQSPKYLFRKEGQNVTLSCEQNLNHDAMYWYRQDPGQGLRLIYYSQIVNDFQKGDIAEGYSVSREKKESFPLTVTSAQKNPTAFYLCASSTPGQTTGELFFGEGSRLTVL.

This clonotype has ten or more counts. The chain employs TRBV3-1 and TRBJ1-5, with D tentatively TRBD1 (5 bases). CDR3 length equals 16 residues. V was pared by 1 base and J by 2 bases, with 12 bases between. Germline V gene sequence: CDR1 LGHDT, CDR2 YNNKEL (reference sequence). The CDR3 protein is CASSQAGVTGNQPQHF. As DNA, the CDR3 is TGTGCCAGCAGCCAAGCGGGGGTGACAGGCAATCAGCCCCAGCATTTT.

The V gene is TRBV20-1, the J gene TRBJ2-5; D may be TRBD2 (7 bases). Germline loops: CDR1 DFQATT, CDR2 SNEGSKA (reference sequence). The V end lost 4 bases, the J end lost 4 bases, and 16 bases lay between the germline ends. This CDR3 has 14 amino acids. The CDR3 region has the DNA TGCAGTGCTAAAACTAGGAGGGGGGGAGAGACCCAGTACTTC. Residues: CSAKTRRGGETQYF.

This clonotype was counted ten times or more. The CDR3 loop reads CASSYGGPNEQFF. CDR3 nucleotides: TGTGCCAGCAGTTACGGGGGGCCCAATGAGCAGTTCTTC. The chain carries TRBV6-2 or TRBV6-3 and TRBJ2-1; either TRBD1 or TRBD2 may supply D (6 bases each). This CDR3 comprises 13 residues. Germline-derived CDR1 and CDR2 are MNHEY and SVGEGT. V shed 2 bases and J shed 6 bases, with 8 bases lying between them.

The rearrangement links TRBV12-3 or TRBV12-4 to TRBJ1-2, with D perhaps TRBD1 (6 bases). Trimming took 4 bases from V and 5 from J, leaving 14 bases between them. The CDR3 contains 14 residues. The CDR3: CASSSGQRGYGYTF. CDR3 bases: TGTGCCAGCAGTTCGGGCCAGAGGGGGTATGGCTACACCTTC.